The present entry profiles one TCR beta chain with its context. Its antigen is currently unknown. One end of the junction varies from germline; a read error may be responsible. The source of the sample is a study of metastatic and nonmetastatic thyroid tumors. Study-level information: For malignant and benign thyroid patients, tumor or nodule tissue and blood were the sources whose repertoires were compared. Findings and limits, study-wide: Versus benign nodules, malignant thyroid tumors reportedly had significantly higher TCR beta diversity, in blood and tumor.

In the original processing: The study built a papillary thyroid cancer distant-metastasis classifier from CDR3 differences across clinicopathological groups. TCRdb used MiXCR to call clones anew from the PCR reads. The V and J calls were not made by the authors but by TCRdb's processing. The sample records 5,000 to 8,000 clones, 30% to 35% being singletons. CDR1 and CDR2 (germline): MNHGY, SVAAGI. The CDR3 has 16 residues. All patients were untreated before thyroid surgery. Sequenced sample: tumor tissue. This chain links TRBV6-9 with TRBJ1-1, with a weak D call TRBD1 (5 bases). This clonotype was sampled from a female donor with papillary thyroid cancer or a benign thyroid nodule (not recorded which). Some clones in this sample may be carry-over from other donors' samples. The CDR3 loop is CASSFSQGTVNSEAFF. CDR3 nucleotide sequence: TGTGCCAGCAGTTTCTCCCAAGGGACGGTGAACTCTGAAGCTTTCTTT.